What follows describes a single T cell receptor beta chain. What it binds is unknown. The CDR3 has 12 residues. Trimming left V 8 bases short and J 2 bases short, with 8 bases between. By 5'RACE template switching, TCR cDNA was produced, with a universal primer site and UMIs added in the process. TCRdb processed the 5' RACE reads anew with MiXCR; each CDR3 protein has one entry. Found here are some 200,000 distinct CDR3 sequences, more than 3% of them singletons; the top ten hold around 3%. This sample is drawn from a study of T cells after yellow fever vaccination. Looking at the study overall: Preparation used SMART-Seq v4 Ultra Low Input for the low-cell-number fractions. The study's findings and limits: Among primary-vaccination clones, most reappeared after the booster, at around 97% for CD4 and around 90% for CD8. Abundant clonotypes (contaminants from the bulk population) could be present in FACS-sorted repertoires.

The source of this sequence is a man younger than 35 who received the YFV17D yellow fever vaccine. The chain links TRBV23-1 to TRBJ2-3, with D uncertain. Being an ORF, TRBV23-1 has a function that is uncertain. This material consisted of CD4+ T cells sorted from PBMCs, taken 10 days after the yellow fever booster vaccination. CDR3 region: CASPLITDTQYF. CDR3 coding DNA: TGCGCCAGCCCCCTGATCACAGATACGCAGTATTTT.